The clone carrying this T cell receptor beta chain was recorded many times. There were TCR beta CDR3 regions amplified from RNA transcripts. HTBI primers drove first-round RT-PCR of the TCR CDR3. One entry per CDR3 protein, called by TCRdb with MiXCR from the multiplex PCR reads. The table records about 270,000 distinct CDR3 sequences, more than 20% of them present only once. The entry originates in a study of T cells in Graves' hyperthyroidism and ophthalmopathy. Germline loops: CDR1 SGHTA, CDR2 FQGNSA. V dropped 7 bases and J dropped 4; count of bases not matched to a gene: 6. The CDR3 extends over 14 amino acids.

Sequencing was carried out using blood. This receptor was identified in a woman between 35 and 50 years old with Graves' ophthalmopathy. V usage is TRBV7-2 and J usage is TRBJ1-2; 10 nucleotides line up with TRBD1. The CDR3 loop reads CASTMTGGPYGYTF. The CDR3 region has the DNA TGTGCCAGCACCATGACAGGGGGCCCCTATGGCTACACCTTC.